The clone carrying this T cell receptor beta chain was picked up a small number of times. Antigen: not known. The germline CDR1 and CDR2 sequences are MDHEN and SYDVKM. The CDR3 loop spans 17 amino acids. V gave up 3 bases and J gave up 7 bases; unmatched junction bases: 12. The data belong to a study of cytomegalovirus exposure and HLA in healthy donors. Study conclusions and caveats: Analyzed later, most CMV-associated TCR beta chains appeared HLA-restricted. Analyzed later, association rates of TCRs varied across HLA loci, with DRB1 most and HLA-C fewest.

PCR was performed using 60 Vbeta and 13 Jbeta primers. The table came from immunoSEQ multiplex PCR; TCRdb's copy has only in-frame clones and leaves some out. The table has some 170,000 clones, about 80% seen once; the top ten hold approximately 2%. Participants comprised healthy donors of bone marrow. The clonotype comes from a man aged 40-49 years in good health and CMV-seronegative. The material sequenced was PBMCs. This chain links TRBV28 with TRBJ2-1, with TRBD2 matching 10 bases. The CDR3, as DNA: TGTGCCAGCAGTTTGCCCCCCAGCGGGAGGGCCAGAAATGAGCAGTTCTTC. This gives the protein CASSLPPSGRARNEQFF.